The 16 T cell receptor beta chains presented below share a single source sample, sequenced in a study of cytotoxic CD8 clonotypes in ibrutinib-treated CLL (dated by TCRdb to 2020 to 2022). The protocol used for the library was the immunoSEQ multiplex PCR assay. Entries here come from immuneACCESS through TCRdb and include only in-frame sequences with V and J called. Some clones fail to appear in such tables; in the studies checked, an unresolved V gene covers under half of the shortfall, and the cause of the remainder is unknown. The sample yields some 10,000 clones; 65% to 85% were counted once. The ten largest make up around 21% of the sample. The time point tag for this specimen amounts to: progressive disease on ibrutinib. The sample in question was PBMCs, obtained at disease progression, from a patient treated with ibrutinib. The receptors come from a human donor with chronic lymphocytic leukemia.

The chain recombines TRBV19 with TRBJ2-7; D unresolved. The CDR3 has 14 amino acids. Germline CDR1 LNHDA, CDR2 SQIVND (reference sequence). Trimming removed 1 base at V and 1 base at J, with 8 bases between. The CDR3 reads CASSIVGGSYEQYF. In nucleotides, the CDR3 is TGTGCCAGTAGTATAGTAGGCGGATCCTACGAGCAGTACTTC.

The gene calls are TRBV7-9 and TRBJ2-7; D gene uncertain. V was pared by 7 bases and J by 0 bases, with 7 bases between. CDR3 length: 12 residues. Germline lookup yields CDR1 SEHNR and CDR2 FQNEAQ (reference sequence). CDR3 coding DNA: TGTGCCAGCACACGGACCTCCTACGAGCAGTACTTC. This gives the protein CASTRTSYEQYF.

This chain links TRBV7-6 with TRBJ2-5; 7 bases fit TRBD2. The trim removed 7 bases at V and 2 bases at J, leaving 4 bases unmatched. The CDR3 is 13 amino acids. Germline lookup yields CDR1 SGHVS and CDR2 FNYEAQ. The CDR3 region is CASTRDYQETQYF. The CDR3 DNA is TGTGCCAGCACCCGGGACTATCAAGAGACCCAGTACTTC.

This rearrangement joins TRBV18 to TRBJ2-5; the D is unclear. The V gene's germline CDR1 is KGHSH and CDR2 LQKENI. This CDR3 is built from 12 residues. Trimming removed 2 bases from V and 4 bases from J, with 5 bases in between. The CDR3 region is CASSPSRETQYF. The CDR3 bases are TGTGCCAGCTCACCATCGAGAGAGACCCAGTACTTC.

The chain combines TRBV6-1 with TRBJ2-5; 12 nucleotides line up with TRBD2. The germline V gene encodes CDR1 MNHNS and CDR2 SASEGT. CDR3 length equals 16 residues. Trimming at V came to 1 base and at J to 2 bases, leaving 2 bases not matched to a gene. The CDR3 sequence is CASSEGLAGGQETQYF. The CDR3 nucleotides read TGTGCCAGCAGTGAAGGCCTAGCGGGAGGGCAAGAGACCCAGTACTTC.

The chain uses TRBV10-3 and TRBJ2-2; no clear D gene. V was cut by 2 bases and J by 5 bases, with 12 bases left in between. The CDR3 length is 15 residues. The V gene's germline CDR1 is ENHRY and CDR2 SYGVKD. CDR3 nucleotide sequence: TGTGCCATCAGTGAGGCCCCCTCGACGACCGGGGAGCTGTTTTTT. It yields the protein CAISEAPSTTGELFF.

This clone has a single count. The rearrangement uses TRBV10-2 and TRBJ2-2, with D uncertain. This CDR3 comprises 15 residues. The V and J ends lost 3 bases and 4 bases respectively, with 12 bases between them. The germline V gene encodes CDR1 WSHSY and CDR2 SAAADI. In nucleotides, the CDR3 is TGCGCCAGCAGTGAAATAGGTGCGGCCACCGGGGAGCTGTTTTTT. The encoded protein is CASSEIGAATGELFF.

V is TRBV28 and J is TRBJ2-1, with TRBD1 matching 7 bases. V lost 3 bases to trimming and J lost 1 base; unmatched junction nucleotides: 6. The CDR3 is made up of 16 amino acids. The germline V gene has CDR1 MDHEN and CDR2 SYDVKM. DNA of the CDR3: TGTGCCAGCAGTTTCCTCGGGACAGTTTCCTACAATGAGCAGTTCTTC. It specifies CASSFLGTVSYNEQFF.

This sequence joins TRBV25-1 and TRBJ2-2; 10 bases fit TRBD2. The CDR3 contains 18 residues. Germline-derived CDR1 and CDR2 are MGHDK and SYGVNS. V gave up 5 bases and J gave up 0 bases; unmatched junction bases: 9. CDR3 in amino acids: CASSTDRGLAANTGELFF. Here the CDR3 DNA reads TGTGCCAGCAGTACTGACCGTGGACTAGCGGCGAACACCGGGGAGCTGTTTTTT.

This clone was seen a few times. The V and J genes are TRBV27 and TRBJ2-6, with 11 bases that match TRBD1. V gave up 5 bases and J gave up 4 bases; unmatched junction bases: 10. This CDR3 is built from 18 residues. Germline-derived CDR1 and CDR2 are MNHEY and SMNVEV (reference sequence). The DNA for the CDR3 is TGTGCCAGCAGTCCCAGAGGACAGGGGGCCTCCGGGGCCAACGTCCTGACTTTC. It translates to CASSPRGQGASGANVLTF.

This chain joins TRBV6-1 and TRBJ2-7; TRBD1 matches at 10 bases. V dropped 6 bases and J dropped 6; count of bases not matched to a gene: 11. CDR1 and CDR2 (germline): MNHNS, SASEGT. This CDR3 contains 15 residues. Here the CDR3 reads CASSGDRGQLREQYF. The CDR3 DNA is TGTGCCAGCAGCGGCGACAGGGGGCAACTTCGCGAGCAGTACTTC.

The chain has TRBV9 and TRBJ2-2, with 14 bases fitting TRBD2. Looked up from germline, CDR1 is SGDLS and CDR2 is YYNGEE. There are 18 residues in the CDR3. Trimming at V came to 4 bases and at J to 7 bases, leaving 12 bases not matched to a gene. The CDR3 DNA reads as TGTGCCAGCAGCCCCAGGGGACTAGCGGGAGTCGGGGGCGGGGAGCTGTTTTTT. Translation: CASSPRGLAGVGGGELFF.

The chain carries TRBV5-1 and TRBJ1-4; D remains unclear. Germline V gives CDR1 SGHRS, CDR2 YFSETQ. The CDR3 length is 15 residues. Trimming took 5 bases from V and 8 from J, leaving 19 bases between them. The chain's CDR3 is CASSLQSGEREKLFF. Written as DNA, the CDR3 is TGCGCCAGCAGTCTACAGTCGGGAGAGAGGGAAAAACTGTTTTTT.

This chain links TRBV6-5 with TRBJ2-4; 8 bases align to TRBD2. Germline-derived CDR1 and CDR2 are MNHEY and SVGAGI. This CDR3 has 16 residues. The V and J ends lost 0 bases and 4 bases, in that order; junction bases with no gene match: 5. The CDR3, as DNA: TGTGCCAGCAGTTACTCACCTCTAGCGGGTAAAAACATTCAGTACTTC. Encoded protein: CASSYSPLAGKNIQYF.

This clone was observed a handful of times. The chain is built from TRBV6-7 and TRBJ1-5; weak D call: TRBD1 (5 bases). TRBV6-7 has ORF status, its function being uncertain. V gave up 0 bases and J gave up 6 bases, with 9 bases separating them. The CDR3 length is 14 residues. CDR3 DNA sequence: TGTGCCAGCAGTTACTCGAGCAGGGTTCAGCCCCAGCATTTT. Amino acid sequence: CASSYSSRVQPQHF.

CDR3 protein: CASSLTAMNTEAFF. The CDR3 nucleotides are TGTGCCAGCAGTTTGACAGCCATGAACACTGAAGCTTTCTTT. The chain combines TRBV7-2 with TRBJ1-1, with D perhaps TRBD1 (5 bases). CDR1 and CDR2 (germline): SGHTA, FQGNSA. Trimming removed 6 bases from V and 0 bases from J, with 11 bases in between. This CDR3 has 14 amino acids.